This is a list of T cell receptor beta chains from one sample in a study of control samples from healthy donors and cancer patients. TCRdb keeps only in-frame clones here, not all; method: immunoSEQ multiplex PCR. The sample has about 18,000 clones; approximately 81% are singletons. Input material: PBMCs. All receptors derive from a woman in her seventies with lung cancer. Both conserved end residues are part of each CDR3. Each record gives: D gene, J gene, clone size, V gene, CDR3 protein, CDR3 DNA. The D gene is left open where the match is weak. Only some rows state a clone size, as once, few, many or a class for expanded clones.

>.|TRBJ1-1|.|TRBV15
CATSRGVQNTEAFF
TGTGCCACCAGCAGAGGGGTCCAGAACACTGAAGCTTTCTTT
>.|TRBJ1-5|once|TRBV28
CASSSAGGGRTQPQHF
TGTGCCAGCAGTTCCGCCGGCGGGGGGCGCACTCAGCCCCAGCATTTT
>TRBD1|TRBJ2-3|once|TRBV24-1
CATSDASLDRARTDTQYF
TGTGCCACCAGTGACGCATCGCTCGACAGGGCGCGCACAGATACGCAGTATTTT
>TRBD1|TRBJ1-2|.|TRBV25-1
CASSESPGQGNFYGYTF
TGTGCCAGCAGTGAATCGCCGGGACAGGGAAACTTCTATGGCTACACCTTC
>TRBD1|TRBJ1-2|.|TRBV5-1
CASSLEGQTNYGYTF
TGCGCCAGCAGCTTGGAGGGACAGACTAACTATGGCTACACCTTC
>.|TRBJ1-2|.|TRBV2
CASAISTGSHTF
TGTGCCAGCGCCATCTCCACAGGGAGCCACACCTTC
>.|TRBJ1-4|medium-sized|TRBV7-3
CASSLTGRTNEKLFF
TGTGCCAGCAGCTTAACAGGTCGGACTAATGAAAAACTGTTTTTT
>.|TRBJ1-5|once|TRBV19
CASSLRGEPQHF
TGTGCCAGTAGTTTGCGCGGGGAGCCCCAGCATTTT
>.|TRBJ2-7|.|TRBV27
CASSRSLWVGGGEQYF
TGTGCCAGCAGCCGATCCCTCTGGGTCGGGGGAGGCGAGCAGTACTTC
>.|TRBJ1-1|.|TRBV5-1
CASSRLGNTEAFF
TGCGCCAGCAGCCGACTGGGAAACACTGAAGCTTTCTTT
>TRBD2|TRBJ2-1|.|TRBV7-2
CASSMSGRGSYNEQFF
TGTGCCAGCAGCATGAGCGGGAGGGGGTCCTACAATGAGCAGTTCTTC
>TRBD2|TRBJ2-5|.|TRBV5-4
CASSLEPGGQETQYF
TGTGCCAGCAGCTTGGAACCGGGGGGGCAAGAGACCCAGTACTTC
>.|TRBJ2-5|.|TRBV27
CASSLSDSRGTQYF
TGTGCCAGCAGTTTATCGGATAGTCGAGGGACCCAGTACTTC
>.|TRBJ1-6|few|TRBV5-1
CASSFQGRNSPLHF
TGCGCCAGCAGTTTTCAGGGGCGAAATTCACCCCTCCACTTT
>.|TRBJ2-5|once|TRBV19
CASSRHLQETQYF
TGTGCCAGTAGTCGACACCTCCAAGAGACCCAGTACTTC
>TRBD2|TRBJ2-3|once|TRBV28
CASSLDTSGSGTDTQYF
TGTGCCAGCAGTTTAGATACTAGCGGGAGTGGGACAGATACGCAGTATTTT
>.|TRBJ2-3|once|TRBV30
CAWTTGTDTQYF
TGTGCCTGGACAACAGGCACAGATACGCAGTATTTT
>TRBD1|TRBJ1-1|.|TRBV27
CASSYEGAWNTEAFF
TGTGCCAGCAGTTACGAGGGGGCATGGAACACTGAAGCTTTCTTT
>.|TRBJ1-2|.|TRBV5-6
CASSSGRGSYGYTF
TGTGCCAGCAGCTCGGGTCGGGGGAGTTATGGCTACACCTTC
>.|TRBJ2-5|once|TRBV5-1
CASSPQEGQKETQYF
TGCGCCAGCAGCCCTCAGGAGGGGCAGAAAGAGACCCAGTACTTC
>TRBD2|TRBJ2-7|.|TRBV2
CASRQGLAESYEQYF
TGTGCCAGCAGACAAGGACTAGCGGAGAGCTACGAGCAGTACTTC
>.|TRBJ1-2|few|TRBV19
CASRVVGDHHGYTF
TGTGCCAGTAGAGTGGTGGGGGACCACCATGGCTACACCTTC
>TRBD1|TRBJ1-4|.|TRBV12-5
CASSQERQGDKKLFF
TGTGCTAGTAGTCAGGAACGGCAGGGGGACAAAAAACTGTTTTTT
>TRBD1|TRBJ2-1|.|TRBV28
CASSPRQGWTYNEQFF
TGTGCCAGCAGTCCCAGACAGGGATGGACCTACAATGAGCAGTTCTTC
>.|TRBJ2-7|.|TRBV11-2
CASSRGEGTRREQYF
TGTGCCAGCAGCAGGGGGGAGGGAACCCGGCGCGAGCAGTACTTC
>.|TRBJ1-1|.|TRBV27
CASSLIMTQEAFF
TGTGCCAGCAGTTTAATAATGACGCAGGAAGCTTTCTTT
>.|TRBJ2-7|few|TRBV10-3
CAISGEGDGGYFLEQYF
TGTGCCATCAGTGGAGAGGGTGACGGGGGTTATTTCTTAGAGCAGTACTTC
>.|TRBJ2-3|.|TRBV28
CASSLPTELSTDTQYF
TGTGCCAGCAGTTTGCCGACAGAACTTAGCACAGATACGCAGTATTTT
>.|TRBJ1-1|few|TRBV6-2/TRBV6-3
CASSSQGNTEAFF
TGTGCCAGCAGTTCCCAGGGGAACACTGAAGCTTTCTTT
>TRBD1|TRBJ1-6|.|TRBV19
CASSAGFRGRSPLHF
TGTGCCAGTAGTGCCGGTTTCAGGGGGCGATCACCCCTCCACTTT
>TRBD2|TRBJ2-3|once|TRBV10-3
CAISESGLAGTWTDTQYF
TGTGCCATCAGTGAGTCGGGACTAGCGGGGACGTGGACAGATACGCAGTATTTT
>TRBD2|TRBJ2-5|.|TRBV18
CASSASREASQYF
TGTGCCAGCTCAGCATCTCGGGAGGCGTCCCAGTACTTC
>TRBD2|TRBJ2-5|.|TRBV18
CASSPGLAGGQETQYF
TGTGCCAGCTCACCGGGACTAGCGGGAGGGCAAGAGACCCAGTACTTC
>.|TRBJ1-5|.|TRBV3-1/TRBV3-2
CASSQGGNQPQHF
TGTGCCAGCAGCCAAGGCGGCAATCAGCCCCAGCATTTT
>.|TRBJ2-4|.|TRBV27
CASSFIGQPLAKNIQYF
TGTGCCAGCAGTTTTATCGGTCAGCCCCTAGCCAAAAACATTCAGTACTTC
>.|TRBJ1-1|.|TRBV29-1
CSVEALESEAFF
TGCAGCGTTGAAGCCCTTGAGTCTGAAGCTTTCTTT
>.|TRBJ2-7|.|TRBV27
CASSPPSYEQYF
TGTGCCAGCAGTCCCCCTTCCTACGAGCAGTACTTC
>TRBD1|TRBJ2-7|.|TRBV28
CASSLWATGGMNEQYF
TGTGCCAGCAGTTTATGGGCGACAGGGGGCATGAACGAGCAGTACTTC
>TRBD2|TRBJ2-3|.|TRBV24-1
CATSEASGRYDTQYF
TGTGCCACCAGTGAGGCTAGCGGGAGATATGATACGCAGTATTTT
>.|TRBJ2-7|.|TRBV5-1
CASSLGIEQYF
TGCGCCAGCAGCTTGGGGATCGAGCAGTACTTC
>.|TRBJ2-1|.|TRBV6-5
CASTSEVAVYNEQFF
TGTGCCAGCACCTCCGAGGTAGCGGTGTACAATGAGCAGTTCTTC
>TRBD1|TRBJ2-7|.|TRBV19
CASSVDRGSSYEQYF
TGTGCCAGTAGTGTCGACAGGGGAAGCTCCTACGAGCAGTACTTC
>.|TRBJ2-7|once|TRBV4-1
CASSQLPIGSGPYEQYF
TGCGCCAGCAGCCAATTACCAATAGGGTCCGGCCCCTACGAGCAGTACTTC
>TRBD1|TRBJ2-1|.|TRBV9
CASSVEGQGPGSFF
TGTGCCAGCAGCGTAGAGGGACAGGGACCCGGGTCGTTCTTC
>TRBD2|TRBJ2-1|.|TRBV27
CASSTGAWLAGSDEQFF
TGTGCCAGCAGTACCGGGGCTTGGCTAGCGGGGAGCGATGAGCAGTTCTTC
>.|TRBJ1-2|.|TRBV2
CAKDNIYGYTF
TGTGCCAAGGACAACATCTATGGCTACACCTTC
>.|TRBJ2-1|.|TRBV18
CASSPGPAIYNEQFF
TGTGCCAGCTCACCAGGGCCAGCGATCTACAATGAGCAGTTCTTC